The 25 T cell receptor beta chains presented below share a single source sample, sequenced in a study of blood T cell repertoires in COVID-19 (dated by TCRdb to 2020 to 2022). The protocol used for the library was the immunoSEQ multiplex PCR assay. In its TCRdb copy, this immuneACCESS table keeps in-frame sequences only and misses some clones. Where compared with another copy, unresolved V genes explain less than half of these, and the others have no known cause. The sample table records roughly 220,000 clones; about 90% of these occur just once. Together, the top ten hold approximately 14% of the sample. The sequenced sample consisted of PBMCs or T cells enriched from blood (not recorded which). The receptor set was obtained from a woman in her forties or fifties with acute COVID-19.

This CDR3 reads CASSSLIAGSSYNEQFF. The DNA of the CDR3 is TGTGCCAGCAGTTCACTAATAGCGGGTAGCTCCTACAATGAGCAGTTCTTC. The J gene is TRBJ2-1, the V gene TRBV27; TRBD2 aligns across 7 bases. Germline V gives CDR1 MNHEY, CDR2 SMNVEV (reference sequence). Losses at the gene ends were 4 bases for V and 0 bases for J; bases not matched to a gene: 9. The CDR3 is 17 residues long.

The J gene is TRBJ1-1, the V gene TRBV9, with no clear D. Trimming cost V 0 bases and J 1 base, with 10 bases left between them. CDR1 and CDR2 from the germline V gene are SGDLS and YYNGEE. The CDR3 is made up of 15 amino acids. This CDR3 is CASSVAHSQNTEAFF. DNA for the CDR3: TGTGCCAGCAGCGTAGCTCACAGCCAGAACACTGAAGCTTTCTTT. The full variable domain, completed using reference TRBV9 and TRBJ1-1, is DSGVTQTPKHLITATGQRVTLRCSPRSGDLSVYWYQQSLDQGLQFLIQYYNGEERAKGNILERFSAQQFPDLHSELNLSSLELGDSALYFCASSVAHSQNTEAFFGQGTRLTVV.

This clone has just one count. The gene calls are TRBV28 and TRBJ2-1; 9 nucleotides match TRBD1. This CDR3 is built from 15 residues. V shed 5 bases and J 6 bases; nucleotides not matched to a gene: 8. Germline V CDR1 and CDR2: MDHEN, SYDVKM. The CDR3 here is CASSPGTGNFNEQFF. The CDR3 DNA reads TGTGCCAGCAGTCCAGGGACAGGGAATTTCAATGAGCAGTTCTTC.

The chain links TRBV28 to TRBJ1-2, with D hard to call. Trimming cost V 4 bases and J 2 bases, with 8 bases left between them. Germline CDR1 MDHEN, CDR2 SYDVKM. This CDR3 contains 13 residues. The CDR3 loop is CASSSAGNYGYTF. Written as DNA, the CDR3 is TGTGCCAGCAGTTCAGCGGGGAACTATGGCTACACCTTC.

This clone showed up just once. The chain combines TRBV28 with TRBJ1-5; 9 bases match TRBD1. J lost 6 bases, V lost 10 bases, and 10 bases had no gene match. Germline V gene lookup returns CDR1 MDHEN and CDR2 SYDVKM. The CDR3 extends over 14 amino acids. CDR3 nucleotide sequence: TGTGCCATCTCTACCACAGGGGGCGGTCAGCCCCAGCATTTT. Its protein is CAISTTGGGQPQHF.

CDR3 in amino acids: CASSLEGARGYTF. In DNA, the CDR3 is TGTGCCAGCAGCTTAGAGGGGGCTCGAGGCTACACCTTC. V gene TRBV11-2 combines with J gene TRBJ1-2; D might be TRBD1 (6 bases). Trimming pared 0 bases from V and 8 bases from J, leaving 10 bases between. In germline, CDR1 is SGHAT, CDR2 FQNNGV. The CDR3 loop spans 13 amino acids.

The V gene is TRBV15, the J gene TRBJ1-5; 7 bases fit TRBD1. Unmatched junction bases numbered 9, after V lost 4 bases and J lost 3 bases. The germline CDR1 and CDR2 sequences are LNHNV and YYDKDF (reference sequence). This CDR3 comprises 16 residues. The CDR3 DNA follows: TGTGCCACCAGCAAAGGGGGCGGCGGAGACAATCAGCCCCAGCATTTT. Translation: CATSKGGGGDNQPQHF.

This clone was counted between two and nine times. This chain links TRBV5-1 with TRBJ2-5; 13 nucleotides align to TRBD2. J gave up 5 bases and V 4 bases, and 5 bases lay outside the gene matches. Germline-derived CDR1 and CDR2 are SGHRS and YFSETQ. The CDR3 runs 15 residues. The CDR3 here is CASSLRTSGSETQYF. CDR3 DNA sequence: TGCGCCAGCAGCCTCCGGACTAGCGGGAGTGAGACCCAGTACTTC.

The chain employs TRBV6-2 or TRBV6-3 and TRBJ2-7, with TRBD2 matching 10 bases. CDR3 length: 15 residues. The germline V gene has CDR1 MNHEY and CDR2 SVGEGT. V trimming: 0 bases; J trimming: 5 bases; junction bases outside the gene matches: 4. CDR3 bases: TGTGCCAGCAGTTACTCCACTAGCGGGACCCACGAGCAGTACTTC. Its protein product is CASSYSTSGTHEQYF.

This clone was observed a few times. The chain combines TRBV7-2 with TRBJ1-5, with D possibly being TRBD1 (6 bases). From germline, CDR1 is SGHTA and CDR2 FQGNSA. The CDR3 extends over 15 amino acids. The V and J ends lost 4 bases and 0 bases respectively, with 10 bases between them. CDR3 DNA: TGTGCCAGCAGCTACACAGGGTATAGCAATCAGCCCCAGCATTTT. Protein: CASSYTGYSNQPQHF.

DNA for the CDR3: TGTGCCAGCAGCCAGCAGGGGGCTAGCCAGCCCCAGCATTTT. Translating it yields CASSQQGASQPQHF. This chain links TRBV3-1 (or the pseudogene TRBV3-2) with TRBJ1-5; 8 nucleotides match TRBD1. V lost 3 bases to trimming and J lost 7 bases; unmatched junction nucleotides: 5. This CDR3 is 14 amino acids long. Germline assignment: CDR1 LGHDT and CDR2 YNNKEL (reference sequence).

V usage is TRBV28 and J usage is TRBJ1-5, with unresolved D. Germline V lookup: CDR1 MDHEN, CDR2 SYDVKM. The V gene lost 6 bases and the J gene lost 0 bases, with 12 bases spanning the gap. The CDR3 contains 15 residues. The CDR3: CASSPGSHSNQPQHF. The CDR3, as DNA: TGTGCCAGCAGCCCCGGGTCTCATAGCAATCAGCCCCAGCATTTT.

V and J are TRBV7-9 and TRBJ1-1, with 11 bases aligning to TRBD1. Germline trimming cut 5 bases from V and 7 bases from J; bases unmatched to any gene: 6. Germline assignment: CDR1 SEHNR and CDR2 FQNEAQ (reference sequence). This CDR3 has 14 amino acids. The CDR3: CASSQGQGGIEAFF. For the CDR3, the DNA is TGTGCCAGCAGCCAGGGACAGGGGGGCATTGAAGCTTTCTTT.

This chain links TRBV20-1 with TRBJ2-5, with D maybe TRBD1 (5 bases). V lost 3 bases and J lost 4, with 12 bases in between. CDR1 and CDR2 from the germline V gene are DFQATT and SNEGSKA (reference sequence). CDR3 size: 13 residues. CDR3 in DNA: TGCAGTGCTAGTCCCAGGCAGGGAGAGACCCAGTACTTC. The encoded protein is CSASPRQGETQYF.

The rearrangement joins TRBV27 to TRBJ1-1; perhaps TRBD1 as D (6 bases). The CDR3 is 15 residues long. The germline V and J ends were trimmed by 5 bases and 0 bases, with 13 bases remaining between them. The germline CDR1 and CDR2 sequences are MNHEY and SMNVEV (reference sequence). The CDR3 spells CASSRSGHLNTEAFF. The CDR3, as DNA: TGTGCCAGCAGTCGCTCGGGACACCTGAACACTGAAGCTTTCTTT.

This clone was counted once. The chain links TRBV5-6 to TRBJ2-1; D is undetermined. Trimming pared 5 bases from V and 3 bases from J, leaving 12 bases between. Germline V lookup: CDR1 SGHDT, CDR2 YYEEEE. The CDR3 consists of 14 residues. In DNA form, the CDR3 reads TGTGCCAGCAGGAACTCTCCGATCTACAATGAGCAGTTCTTC. Translation: CASRNSPIYNEQFF.

The chain joins TRBV28 to TRBJ2-7; 8 bases agree with TRBD2. This CDR3 is built from 12 residues. The germline V gene encodes CDR1 MDHEN and CDR2 SYDVKM. With 7 bases clipped from V and 3 bases from J, the junction kept 2 bases outside the gene matches. Written as DNA, the CDR3 is TGTGCCAGCAAACTAGCGGACTACGAGCAGTACTTC. It is translated as CASKLADYEQYF.

The chain links TRBV27 to TRBJ2-7, with TRBD1 matching 9 bases. In germline, CDR1 is MNHEY, CDR2 SMNVEV (reference sequence). The junction had 7 bases not matched to a gene; V was cut back by 8 bases and J by 2 bases. The CDR3 spans 14 residues. In nucleotides, the CDR3 is TGTGCCAGCGAATCCGGGACAGGGCCCTACGAGCAGTACTTC. As protein: CASESGTGPYEQYF.

V is TRBV29-1 and J is TRBJ2-5; D is perhaps TRBD2 (7 bases). Trimming removed 7 bases from V and 3 bases from J, with 9 bases in between. Germline V CDR1 and CDR2: SQVTM, ANQGSEA. The CDR3 has 11 residues. The CDR3 region is CSGGGEETQYF. The DNA of the CDR3 is TGCAGCGGGGGGGGCGAAGAGACCCAGTACTTC.

This chain joins TRBV10-2 and TRBJ2-7, with TRBD2 identical over 12 bases. This CDR3 spans 16 amino acids. The J segment lost 2 bases and the V segment lost 4 bases, leaving 6 bases of the junction unmatched. Germline assignment: CDR1 WSHSY and CDR2 SAAADI. The CDR3 region is CASSGTSGTITYEQYF. The DNA of the CDR3 is TGCGCCAGCAGTGGGACTAGCGGGACTATCACCTACGAGCAGTACTTC.

The chain employs TRBV7-8 and TRBJ2-7; 8 nucleotides line up with TRBD2. The CDR3 covers 15 residues. Germline lookup yields CDR1 SGHVS and CDR2 FQNEAQ. The V gene end was trimmed by 1 base and the J gene end by 2 bases; junction bases not matched to a gene: 4. CDR3 in DNA: TGTGCCAGCAGCTTAGAGGGCGGGAGGACCTACGAGCAGTACTTC. Translated: CASSLEGGRTYEQYF.

CDR3 DNA sequence: TGCAGCGTCGAGACAGGGATCTCCGGGGAGCTGTTTTTT. It encodes CSVETGISGELFF. The rearrangement uses TRBV29-1 and TRBJ2-2, with 7 positions matching TRBD1. The germline V gene has CDR1 SQVTM and CDR2 ANQGSEA. The CDR3 contains 13 residues. V lost 6 bases to trimming and J lost 6 bases; unmatched junction nucleotides: 7.

The V gene is TRBV7-3, the J gene TRBJ1-2; 11 positions agree with TRBD1. Germline V gene sequence: CDR1 SGHTA, CDR2 FQGTGA. The J segment lost 5 bases and the V segment lost 5 bases, leaving 4 bases of the junction unmatched. The CDR3 runs 14 residues. CDR3 bases: TGTGCCAGCAGCCCTGGGACAGGGGGGTATGGCTACACCTTC. This sequence encodes CASSPGTGGYGYTF.

This clone was recorded a few times. This chain connects TRBV21-1 to TRBJ2-7; TRBD1 is the table's D call, not checked against the DNA. TRBV21-1 constitutes a pseudogene. CDR3 length equals 16 residues. In DNA form, the CDR3 reads TGTGCCATCCTACAGAATACAGCTGCGATGCTGTTCGAGCAGTACTTC. Translating gives CAILQNTAAMLFEQYF.

The rearrangement joins TRBV3-1 (or the pseudogene TRBV3-2) to TRBJ2-7; 7 bases are a match to TRBD2. Germline CDR1 LGHDT, CDR2 YNNKEL (reference sequence). J was trimmed by 4 bases and V by 1 base; bases with no gene match: 7. This CDR3 spans 15 amino acids. This CDR3 reads CASSQGGEGPYEQYF. The CDR3 bases are TGTGCCAGCAGCCAAGGGGGGGAGGGCCCATACGAGCAGTACTTC.